This is a list of T cell receptor beta chains from one sample in a study of regulatory T cells in long-lasting Graves disease. Each CDR3 protein gets one entry after TCRdb re-called the multiplex PCR reads with MiXCR. This sample has 450,000 to 500,000 distinct CDR3 sequences, with roughly 16% found just once. This same sample was also taken into another study, of T cells in Graves' hyperthyroidism and ophthalmopathy.

The sequenced sample was peripheral blood mononuclear cells (PBMCs), obtained at new diagnosis, from a patient treated with antithyroid drugs. The receptor set was obtained from a middle-aged man with Graves disease. CDR3s include the opening cysteine and the closing phenylalanine or tryptophan.

v_gene: TRBV9
CDR3aa: CASSATPTSGSYGGELFF

v_gene: TRBV7-8
CDR3aa: CASSLVGSRYEQYF

v_gene: TRBV2
CDR3aa: CASSEALGANTEAFF

v_gene: TRBV20-1
CDR3aa: CSARHEGGSRNEQLF

v_gene: TRBV7-2
CDR3aa: CASSLRLPSYNEQFF

v_gene: TRBV20-1
CDR3aa: CSARGHSANTGELFF

v_gene: TRBV7-9
CDR3aa: CASSGGLAGWETQYF

v_gene: TRBV29-1
CDR3aa: CSVAYGTGGGETQYF

v_gene: TRBV7-8
CDR3aa: CASRKRTSGRPDTQYF

v_gene: TRBV28
CDR3aa: CASRRSQLFSGNTIYF

v_gene: TRBV30
CDR3aa: CAWSEAGGFFF

v_gene: TRBV18
CDR3aa: CASSPEITRWNEQFF

v_gene: TRBV2
CDR3aa: CASSPRQLTGELFF

v_gene: TRBV6-5
CDR3aa: CASSYSRDRLDYGYTF

v_gene: TRBV29-1
CDR3aa: CSGAAAYNGQFF